A single T cell receptor beta chain is shown here with its context. The sample is drawn from a study of blood T cell repertoires in COVID-19. Authors' processing steps: Nucleated cell number was recorded as an estimate derived from reference gene primer amplification. Measured with immunoSEQ multiplex PCR; TCRdb has only the in-frame clones, and not every one. That table furnishes V, J and clone size, whereas the DNA furnished D and trimming. The sample holds over 150,000 clones, less than 90% seen once. Trimming cost V 5 bases and J 5 bases; bases outside gene matches: 4. Germline loops: CDR1 MNHEY, CDR2 SMNVEV (reference sequence). The CDR3 has 13 amino acids.

The rearrangement joins TRBV27 to TRBJ2-3, with 7 bases aligning to TRBD2. This sequence originates from a man in his late teens or twenties with active or convalescent COVID-19. The specimen sequenced was peripheral blood. CDR3 bases: TGTGCCAGCAGTCTCCAGCGGGGAGATACGCAGTATTTT. Amino acid sequence: CASSLQRGDTQYF.